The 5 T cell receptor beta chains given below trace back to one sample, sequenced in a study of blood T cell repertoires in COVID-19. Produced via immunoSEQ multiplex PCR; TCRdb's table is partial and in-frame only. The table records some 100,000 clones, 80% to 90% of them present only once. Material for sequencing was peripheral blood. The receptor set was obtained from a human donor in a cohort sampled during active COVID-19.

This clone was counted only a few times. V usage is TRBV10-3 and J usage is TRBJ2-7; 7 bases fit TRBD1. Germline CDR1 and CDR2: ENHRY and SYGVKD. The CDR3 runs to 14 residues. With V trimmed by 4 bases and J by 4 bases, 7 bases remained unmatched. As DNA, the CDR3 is TGTGCCATCAGTGGCGAGGGGGCCATTTACGAGCAGTACTTC. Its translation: CAISGEGAIYEQYF.

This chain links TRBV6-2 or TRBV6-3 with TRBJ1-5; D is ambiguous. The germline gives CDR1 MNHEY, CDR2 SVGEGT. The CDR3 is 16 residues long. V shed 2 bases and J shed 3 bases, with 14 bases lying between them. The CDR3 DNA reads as TGTGCCAGCAGTTACGTTCGGTTAATCCACAATCAGCCCCAGCATTTT. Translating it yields CASSYVRLIHNQPQHF.

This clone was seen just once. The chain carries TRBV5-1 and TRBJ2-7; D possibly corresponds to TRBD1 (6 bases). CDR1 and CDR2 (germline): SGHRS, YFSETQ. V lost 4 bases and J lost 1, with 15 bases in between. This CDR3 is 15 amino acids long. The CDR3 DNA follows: TGCGCCAGCAGCGGGGGCAGGGGCCTTTCCTACGAGCAGTACTTC. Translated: CASSGGRGLSYEQYF.

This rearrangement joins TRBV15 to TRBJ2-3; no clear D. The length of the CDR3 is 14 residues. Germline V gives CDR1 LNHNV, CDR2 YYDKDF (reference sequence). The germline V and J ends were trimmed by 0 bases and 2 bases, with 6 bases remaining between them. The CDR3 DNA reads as TGTGCCACCAGCAGAGATCAGTTCACAGATACGCAGTATTTT. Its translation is CATSRDQFTDTQYF.

The CDR3 region is CATLQILNTEAFF. In nucleotides, the CDR3 is TGTGCCACCTTACAGATTTTAAACACTGAAGCTTTCTTT. This chain connects TRBV6-5 to TRBJ1-1; D uncertain. Per germline, CDR1 MNHEY and CDR2 SVGAGI. Trimming removed 10 bases at V and 2 bases at J, with 14 bases between. The CDR3 is 13 amino acids.